The sequence of this T cell receptor beta chain was determined in a study of blood T cells in healthy people across ages. The authors ran a second PCR of 7 to 11 cycles using a sample-barcoded 5' primer and a J-beta primer mix. From the 5' RACE reads, TCRdb called clonotypes with MiXCR, one entry per CDR3 protein. This sample has 1.5 million to 2 million distinct CDR3 sequences, with approximately 30% found just once. The CDR3 is made up of 16 amino acids. Trimming cost V 6 bases and J 4 bases, with 19 bases left between them. This clonotype was counted a single time. The TCR originated in a woman younger than 45 in good health. Specimen: blood. V gene TRBV12-3 or TRBV12-4 combines with J gene TRBJ2-4; D assignment may be TRBD1 or TRBD2 (6 bases each). The DNA for the CDR3 is TGTGCCAGCAGCTCCATGGGGGCCGGGAGAAAAAACATTCAGTACTTC. Translated: CASSSMGAGRKNIQYF.